These T cell receptor beta chains were read from a single sample in a study of early T cells in non-severe SARS-CoV-2 infection. TCRdb recomputed calls from the 5' RACE reads with MiXCR, one row per CDR3 protein. The table records 25,000 to 35,000 distinct CDR3 sequences, roughly 7.2% of them present only once. Sequencing used whole blood. These receptors were collected from an adult who was a healthcare worker with PCR-confirmed SARS-CoV-2 infection or an uninfected control (not recorded which). CDR3s include the opening cysteine and the closing phenylalanine or tryptophan. A D gene is named only where the DNA matches it firmly. A clone size is listed for some rows: how often the clone was seen (once, few, many), or a class if it is expanded.

abundance | j_gene | d_gene | v_gene | CDR3nt | CDR3aa
many | TRBJ1-2 | . | TRBV30 | TGTGCCTGGAGTTATATAGGGAACTATGGCTACACCTTC | CAWSYIGNYGYTF
. | TRBJ2-7 | . | TRBV7-2 | TGTGTCAGCAGCCCACGGTCGACTGTCCCCTCCGAGCAGTACTTC | CVSSPRSTVPSEQYF
many | TRBJ2-7 | . | TRBV12-3/TRBV12-4 | TGTGCCAGCAGTACCACAGGAGCCTACGAGCAGTACTTC | CASSTTGAYEQYF
. | TRBJ2-7 | TRBD2 | TRBV11-2 | TGTGCCAGCAGCCCCTCCGCTAGCGGGAGTGTCTCCTACGAGCAGTACTTC | CASSPSASGSVSYEQYF
many | TRBJ2-3 | . | TRBV5-1 | TGCGCCAGCAGCTTCGCCACCAGGGGTCGTGATACGCAGTATTTT | CASSFATRGRDTQYF
many | TRBJ1-1 | . | TRBV5-1 | TGCGCCAGCAGCTTGTGGATGGCCACTGAAGCTTTCTTT | CASSLWMATEAFF
many | TRBJ2-7 | TRBD1 | TRBV10-3 | TGTGCCATCAGTTGGGACAGGACCTACGAGCAGTACTTC | CAISWDRTYEQYF
medium-sized | TRBJ2-3 | TRBD1 | TRBV6-2/TRBV6-3 | TGTGCCAGCAGCCCCTCGAGGGGGCCGGTAGATACGCAGTATTTT | CASSPSRGPVDTQYF
few | TRBJ2-1 | . | TRBV7-8 | TGTGCCAGCAGCACCCGGGACTGGGCGTACAATGAGCAGTTCTTC | CASSTRDWAYNEQFF
few | TRBJ2-7 | . | TRBV7-2 | TGTGCCAGCAGCCCCTCCGGGACGCAGGCCTACGAGCAGTACTTC | CASSPSGTQAYEQYF
many | TRBJ1-1 | . | TRBV2 | TGTGCCAGACGGGACTCAGGACGTGGCACTGAAGCTTTCTTT | CARRDSGRGTEAFF
many | TRBJ1-6 | . | TRBV20-1 | TGCAGTGCCAGAGGCAGGGGTTATAATTCACCCCTCCACTTT | CSARGRGYNSPLHF
many | TRBJ2-7 | TRBD1 | TRBV2 | TGTGCCAGCAGTCGGGACAGCGAGCCTATGAAGCAGTACTTC | CASSRDSEPMKQYF
many | TRBJ2-7 | . | TRBV30 | TGTGCCTGGAGCCGGAATAGTCCAGGCGAGCAGTACTTC | CAWSRNSPGEQYF
many | TRBJ1-1 | TRBD1 | TRBV30 | TGTGCCTGGAGTGTACTTGGGGACAGGGTGTACACTGAAGCTTTCTTT | CAWSVLGDRVYTEAFF
few | TRBJ1-4 | . | TRBV28 | TGTGCCAGCAGTCTTAATGGTGAAAAACTGTTTTTT | CASSLNGEKLFF
many | TRBJ2-7 | TRBD2 | TRBV13 | TGTGCCAGCAGCTGGGGGACTAGCGGGATCTACGAGCAGTACTTC | CASSWGTSGIYEQYF
. | TRBJ1-1 | . | TRBV5-1 | TGCGCCAGCAGCTTGGGGACACCCTTGGCCACTGAAGCTTTCTTT | CASSLGTPLATEAFF
. | TRBJ2-2 | . | TRBV7-8 | TGTGCCAGCAGCCTCGACCGGAACACCGGGGAGCTGTTTTTT | CASSLDRNTGELFF
many | TRBJ2-2 | . | TRBV7-2 | TGTGCCAGCACCATCGAACAGAGGTTTGGAAGGGAGCTGTTTTTT | CASTIEQRFGRELFF
many | TRBJ2-7 | TRBD1 | TRBV7-8 | TGTGCCAGCAGCTTTGGACAGGCCAACGAGCAGTACTTC | CASSFGQANEQYF
many | TRBJ2-1 | TRBD2 | TRBV18 | TGTGCCAGCTCACTACGGACTAGCGGTAACAATGAGCAGTTCTTC | CASSLRTSGNNEQFF
. | TRBJ1-1 | . | TRBV3-1 | TGTGCCAGCAGCCGTGGGGGGGCCAACACTGAAGCTTTCTTT | CASSRGGANTEAFF
few | TRBJ1-1 | . | TRBV6-5 | TGTGCCAGCAGTCCCAGGACACCTAGAGAGACTGAAGCTTTCTTT | CASSPRTPRETEAFF
many | TRBJ1-5 | . | TRBV3-1 | TGTGCCAGCAGCCAAGACGGGGGGGCAGGCAATCAGCCCCAGCATTTT | CASSQDGGAGNQPQHF
many | TRBJ2-7 | . | TRBV3-1 | TGTGCCAGCAGCCAATTGGGAGGCGAGCAGTACTTC | CASSQLGGEQYF
. | TRBJ2-2 | . | TRBV11-2 | TGTGTCAGCACCCAAATGGCGGGGGAGCTGTTTTTT | CVSTQMAGELFF
many | TRBJ2-1 | TRBD2 | TRBV3-1 | TGTGCCAGCAGCCAAGACTTGGGCGGGGGGCTTCAGAATGAGCAGTTCTTC | CASSQDLGGGLQNEQFF
. | TRBJ2-6 | . | TRBV7-2 | TGTGCCAGCAGCCTTAATCGGGGGGCCAACGTCCTGACTTTC | CASSLNRGANVLTF
many | TRBJ2-1 | TRBD2 | TRBV11-2 | TGTGCCAGCAGCAGGTGGGCGGGAGGTTTTTCTGACAATGAGCAGTTCTTC | CASSRWAGGFSDNEQFF
many | TRBJ1-1 | TRBD1 | TRBV12-3/TRBV12-4 | TGTGCCAGCAGTTTAAGGGGGCAACCCACGGAAGCTTTCTTT | CASSLRGQPTEAFF
many | TRBJ2-5 | TRBD2 | TRBV28 | TGTGCCAGCAGTTTATTTGGGACTAGCGGGAGTGCACAAGAGACCCAGTACTTC | CASSLFGTSGSAQETQYF
many | TRBJ2-7 | . | TRBV18 | TGTGCCAGCTCACCAGGGGAAGGACTTTCCTACGAGCAGTACTTC | CASSPGEGLSYEQYF
. | TRBJ2-3 | TRBD2 | TRBV20-1 | TGCAGTGCTAGTGTTAGCGGGGGTTTGTATACGCAGTATTTT | CSASVSGGLYTQYF
. | TRBJ2-6 | . | TRBV7-2 | TGTGCCAGCACCCTGGGGGTTTCTGGGGCCAACGTCCTGACTTTC | CASTLGVSGANVLTF
few | TRBJ1-2 | TRBD1 | TRBV6-1 | TGTGCCAGCAGTGGACAGGGGCTGTATGGCTACACCTTC | CASSGQGLYGYTF
. | TRBJ2-7 | . | TRBV9 | TGTGCCAGCAGCGTAGCAGGGGACCACGAGCAGTACTTC | CASSVAGDHEQYF
many | TRBJ2-3 | . | TRBV7-3 | TGTGCCAGCAGCTTAAAGGGAGCAGATACGCAGTATTTT | CASSLKGADTQYF
many | TRBJ2-7 | . | TRBV11-2 | TGTGCCAGCAGCTCCCTCCGGTACGAGCAGTACTTC | CASSSLRYEQYF
many | TRBJ2-3 | TRBD2 | TRBV7-2 | TGTGCCAGCAGCTTACCGACTAGCGGGGCAGATACGCAGTATTTT | CASSLPTSGADTQYF
many | TRBJ1-6 | TRBD1 | TRBV18 | TGTGCCAGCTCACTGCGACAGGGTCTGGATTCACCCCTCCACTTT | CASSLRQGLDSPLHF
many | TRBJ1-2 | . | TRBV29-1 | TGCAGCGTTGGGGGGCAGGATTATGGCTACACCTTC | CSVGGQDYGYTF
few | TRBJ2-1 | . | TRBV10-1 | TGCGCCAGCAGCCAATGGACCGCCGGTGAGCAGTTCTTC | CASSQWTAGEQFF
. | TRBJ1-6 | . | TRBV20-1 | TGCAGTGCTAGACCGCTCGGTACAGGGTGGGATTCACCCCTCCACTTT | CSARPLGTGWDSPLHF
few | TRBJ2-3 | TRBD2 | TRBV6-1 | TGTGCCAGCAGTGAAACTGCGGGAGGGCCCGCAGATACGCAGTATTTT | CASSETAGGPADTQYF
many | TRBJ2-2 | TRBD1 | TRBV18 | TGTGCCAGCTCACGACAGGGGAACACCGGGGAGCTGTTTTTT | CASSRQGNTGELFF
many | TRBJ2-3 | . | TRBV28 | TGTGCCACCCAGTCCCAAGATACGCAGTATTTT | CATQSQDTQYF
many | TRBJ1-1 | . | TRBV30 | TGTGCCTGGAGTGTACGGGTGAAAACTGAAGCTTTCTTT | CAWSVRVKTEAFF
many | TRBJ1-1 | . | TRBV7-9 | TGTGCCAGCAGCCCTACAGGGCGTACTGAAGCTTTCTTT | CASSPTGRTEAFF
many | TRBJ1-4 | . | TRBV6-6 | TGTGCCAGCAGTTACTCAACGAGCAGGGGAGGCCTCTGGGATGAAAAACTGTTTTTT | CASSYSTSRGGLWDEKLFF
many | TRBJ2-7 | TRBD1 | TRBV12-5 | TGTGCTAGTGGTTATACCTCGGGACAGCTGATCTACGAGCAGTACTTC | CASGYTSGQLIYEQYF
many | TRBJ2-7 | . | TRBV3-1 | TGTGCCAGCAGCCAATACCGGGCCTCTGACTACGAGCAGTACTTC | CASSQYRASDYEQYF
many | TRBJ2-1 | TRBD2 | TRBV7-8 | TGTGCCAGCAGAGATCTAGCGGGAGTTCACAATGAGCAGTTCTTC | CASRDLAGVHNEQFF
. | TRBJ1-3 | . | TRBV14 | TGTGCCAGCAGCCGGGAAATTAACTGGATTTCTGGAAACACCATATATTTT | CASSREINWISGNTIYF
. | TRBJ2-5 | . | TRBV5-6 | TGTGCCAGCAGCTCTGCTGACCCTGGAGGGACCCAGTACTTC | CASSSADPGGTQYF
few | TRBJ2-7 | . | TRBV3-1 | TGTGCCAGCAGTCATGGACAGTTCTACGAGCAGTACTTC | CASSHGQFYEQYF
. | TRBJ2-5 | . | TRBV29-1 | TGCAGCGTTGGAACAGTAGCTGAGACCCAGTACTTC | CSVGTVAETQYF
many | TRBJ1-3 | . | TRBV20-1 | TGCAGTGTCGTAGGGCTGTTTAACACCATATATTTT | CSVVGLFNTIYF
many | TRBJ1-4 | . | TRBV4-3 | TGCGCCAGCAGCCAAGGAGCGAAAGGGGACCCGCCAAATGAAAAACTGTTTTTT | CASSQGAKGDPPNEKLFF
many | TRBJ2-5 | . | TRBV2 | TGTGCCAGCAGTGATTCGACAGACTCCCAAGAGACCCAGTACTTC | CASSDSTDSQETQYF